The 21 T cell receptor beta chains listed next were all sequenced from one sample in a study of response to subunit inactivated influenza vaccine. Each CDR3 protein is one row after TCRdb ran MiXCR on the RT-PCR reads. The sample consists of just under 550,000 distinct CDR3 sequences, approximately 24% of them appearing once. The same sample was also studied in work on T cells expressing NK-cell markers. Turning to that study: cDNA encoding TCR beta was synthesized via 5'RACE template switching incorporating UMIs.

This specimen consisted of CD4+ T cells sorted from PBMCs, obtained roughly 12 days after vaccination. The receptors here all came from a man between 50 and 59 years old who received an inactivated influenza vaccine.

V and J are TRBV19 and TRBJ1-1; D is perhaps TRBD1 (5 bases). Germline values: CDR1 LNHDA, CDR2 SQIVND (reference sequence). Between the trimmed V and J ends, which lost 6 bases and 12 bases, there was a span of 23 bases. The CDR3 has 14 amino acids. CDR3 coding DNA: TGTGCCAGTAGGAAGACGGGACCTTCAATCGGAACTTTCTTT. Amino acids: CASRKTGPSIGTFF.

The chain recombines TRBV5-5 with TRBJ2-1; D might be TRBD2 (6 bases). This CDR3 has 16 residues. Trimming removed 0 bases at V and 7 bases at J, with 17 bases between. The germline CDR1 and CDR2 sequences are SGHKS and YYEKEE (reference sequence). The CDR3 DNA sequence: TGTGCCAGCAGCTTGGCGCTGAGCGGGTCGCATAATGAGCAGTTCTTC. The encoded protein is CASSLALSGSHNEQFF.

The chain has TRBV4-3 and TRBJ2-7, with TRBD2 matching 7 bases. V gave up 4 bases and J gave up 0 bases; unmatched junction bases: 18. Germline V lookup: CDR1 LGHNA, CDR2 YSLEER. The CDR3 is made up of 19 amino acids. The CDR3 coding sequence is TGCGCCAGCAGCCGGTCTCTAGCGGCTTCAAACCCAAGCTCCTACGAGCAGTACTTC. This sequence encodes CASSRSLAASNPSSYEQYF.

In DNA form, the CDR3 reads TGTGCCAGCAGCTCGAACGGGGCAGGTTACGAGCAGTACTTC. It codes for CASSSNGAGYEQYF. V gene TRBV7-2 combines with J gene TRBJ2-7, with D tentatively TRBD1 or TRBD2 (5 bases each). Germline V lookup: CDR1 SGHTA, CDR2 FQGNSA. This CDR3 comprises 14 residues. Trimming cost V 4 bases and J 4 bases, with 14 bases left between them. Combining the CDR3 with reference TRBV7-2 and TRBJ2-7 gives the whole variable domain GAGVSQSPSNKVTEKGKDVELRCDPISGHTALYWYRQSLGQGLEFLIYFQGNSAPDKSGLPSDRFSAERTGGSVSTLTIQRTQQEDSAVYLCASSSNGAGYEQYFGPGTRLTVT.

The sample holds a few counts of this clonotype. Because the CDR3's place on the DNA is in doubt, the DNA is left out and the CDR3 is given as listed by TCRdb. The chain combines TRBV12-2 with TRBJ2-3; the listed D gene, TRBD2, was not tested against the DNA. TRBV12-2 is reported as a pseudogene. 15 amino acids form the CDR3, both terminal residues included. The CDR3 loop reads CRLGLAGVAQIRSIF.

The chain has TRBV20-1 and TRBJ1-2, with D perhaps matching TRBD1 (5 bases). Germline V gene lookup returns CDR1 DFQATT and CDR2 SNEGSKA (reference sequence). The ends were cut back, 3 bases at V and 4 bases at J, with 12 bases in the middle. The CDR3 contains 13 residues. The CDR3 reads CSASQGVSYGYTF. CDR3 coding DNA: TGCAGTGCTAGCCAGGGAGTCAGCTATGGCTACACCTTC.

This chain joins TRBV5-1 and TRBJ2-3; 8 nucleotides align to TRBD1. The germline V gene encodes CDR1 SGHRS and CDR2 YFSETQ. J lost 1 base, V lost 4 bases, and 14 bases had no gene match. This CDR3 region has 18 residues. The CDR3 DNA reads TGCGCCAGCAGCCGCACTCTAAGACAGGGGTCCCGCACAGATACGCAGTATTTT. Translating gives CASSRTLRQGSRTDTQYF. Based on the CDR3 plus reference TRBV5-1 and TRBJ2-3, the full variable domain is KAGVTQTPRYLIKTRGQQVTLSCSPISGHRSVSWYQQTPGQGLQFLFEYFSETQRNKGNFPGRFSGRQFSNSRSEMNVSTLELGDSALYLCASSRTLRQGSRTDTQYFGPGTRLTVL.

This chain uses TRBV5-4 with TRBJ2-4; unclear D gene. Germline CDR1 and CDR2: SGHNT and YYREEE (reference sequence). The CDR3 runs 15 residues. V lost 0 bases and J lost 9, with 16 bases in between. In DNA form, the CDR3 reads TGTGCCAGCAGCTTGGTAGGGCTCCAGAAGGGCATTCAGTACTTC. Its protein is CASSLVGLQKGIQYF. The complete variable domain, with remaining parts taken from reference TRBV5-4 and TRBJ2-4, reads ETGVTQSPTHLIKTRGQQVTLRCSSQSGHNTVSWYQQALGQGPQFIFQYYREEENGRGNFPPRFSGLQFPNYSSELNVNALELDDSALYLCASSLVGLQKGIQYFGAGTRLSVL.

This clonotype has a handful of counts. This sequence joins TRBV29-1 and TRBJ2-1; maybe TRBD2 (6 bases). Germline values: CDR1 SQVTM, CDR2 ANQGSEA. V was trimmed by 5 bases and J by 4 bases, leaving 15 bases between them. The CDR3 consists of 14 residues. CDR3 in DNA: TGCAGCGTTTGGGACTTTAGCCATTACAATGAGCAGTTCTTC. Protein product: CSVWDFSHYNEQFF.

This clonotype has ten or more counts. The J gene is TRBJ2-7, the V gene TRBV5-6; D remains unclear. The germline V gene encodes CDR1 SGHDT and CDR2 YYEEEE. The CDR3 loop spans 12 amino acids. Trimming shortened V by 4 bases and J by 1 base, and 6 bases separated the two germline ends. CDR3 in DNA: TGTGCCAGCAGCCGAAATTCCTACGAGCAGTACTTC. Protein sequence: CASSRNSYEQYF. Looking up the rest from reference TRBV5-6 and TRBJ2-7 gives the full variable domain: DAGVTQSPTHLIKTRGQQVTLRCSPKSGHDTVSWYQQALGQGPQFIFQYYEEEERQRGNFPDRFSGHQFPNYSSELNVNALLLGDSALYLCASSRNSYEQYFGPGTRLTVT.

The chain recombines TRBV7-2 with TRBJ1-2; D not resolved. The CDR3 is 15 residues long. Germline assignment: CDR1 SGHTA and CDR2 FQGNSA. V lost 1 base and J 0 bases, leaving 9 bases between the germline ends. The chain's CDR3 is CASSLVAGSNYGYTF. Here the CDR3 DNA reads TGTGCCAGCAGCTTAGTGGCCGGATCTAACTATGGCTACACCTTC.

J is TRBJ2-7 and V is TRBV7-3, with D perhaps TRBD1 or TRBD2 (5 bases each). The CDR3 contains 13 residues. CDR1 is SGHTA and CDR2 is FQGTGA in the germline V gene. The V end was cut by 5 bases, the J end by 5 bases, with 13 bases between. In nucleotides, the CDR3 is TGTGCCAGCAGCGCAGGCAGGGACCACGAGCAGTACTTC. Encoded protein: CASSAGRDHEQYF.

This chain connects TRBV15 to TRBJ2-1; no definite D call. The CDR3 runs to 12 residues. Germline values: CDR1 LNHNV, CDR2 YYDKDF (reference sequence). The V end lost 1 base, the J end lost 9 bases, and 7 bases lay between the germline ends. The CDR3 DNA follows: TGTGCCACCAGCAGAGTACCCCCTGAGCAGTTCTTC. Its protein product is CATSRVPPEQFF.

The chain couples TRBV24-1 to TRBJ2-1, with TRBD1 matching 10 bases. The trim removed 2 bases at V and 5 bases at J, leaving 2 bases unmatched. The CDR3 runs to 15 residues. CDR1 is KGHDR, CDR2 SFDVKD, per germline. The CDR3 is CATSDSGTGDNEQFF. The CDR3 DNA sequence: TGTGCCACCAGTGATTCCGGGACAGGGGACAATGAGCAGTTCTTC.

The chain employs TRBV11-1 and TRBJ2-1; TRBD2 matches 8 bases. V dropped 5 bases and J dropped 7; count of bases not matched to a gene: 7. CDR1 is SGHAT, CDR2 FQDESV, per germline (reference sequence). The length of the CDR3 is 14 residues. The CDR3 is CASSNTGTRNEQFF. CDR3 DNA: TGTGCCAGCAGCAATACCGGGACTAGGAATGAGCAGTTCTTC.

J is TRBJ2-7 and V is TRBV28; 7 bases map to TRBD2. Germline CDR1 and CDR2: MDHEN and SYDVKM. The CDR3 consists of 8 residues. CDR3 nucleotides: TGTGCAGCTGGGGGGGAGTACTTC. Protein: CAAGGEYF.

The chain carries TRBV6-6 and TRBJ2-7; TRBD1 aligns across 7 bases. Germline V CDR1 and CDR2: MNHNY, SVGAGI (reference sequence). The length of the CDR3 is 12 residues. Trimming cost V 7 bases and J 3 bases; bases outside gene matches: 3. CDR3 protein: CASNRGSYEQYF. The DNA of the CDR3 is TGTGCCAGCAACAGGGGTAGCTACGAGCAGTACTTC.

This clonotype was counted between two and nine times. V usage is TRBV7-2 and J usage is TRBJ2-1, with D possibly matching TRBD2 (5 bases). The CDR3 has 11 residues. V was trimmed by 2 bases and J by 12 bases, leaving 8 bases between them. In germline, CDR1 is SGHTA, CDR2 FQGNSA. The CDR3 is CASSLSRGQFF. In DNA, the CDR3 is TGTGCCAGCAGCTTAAGCCGGGGGCAGTTCTTC.

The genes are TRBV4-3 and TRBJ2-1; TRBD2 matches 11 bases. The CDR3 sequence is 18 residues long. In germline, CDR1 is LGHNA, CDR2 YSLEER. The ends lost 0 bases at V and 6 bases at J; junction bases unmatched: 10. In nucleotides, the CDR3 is TGCGCCAGCAGCCAAGAGGCGACTAGCGGGAACTTGTTCAATGAGCAGTTCTTC. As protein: CASSQEATSGNLFNEQFF.

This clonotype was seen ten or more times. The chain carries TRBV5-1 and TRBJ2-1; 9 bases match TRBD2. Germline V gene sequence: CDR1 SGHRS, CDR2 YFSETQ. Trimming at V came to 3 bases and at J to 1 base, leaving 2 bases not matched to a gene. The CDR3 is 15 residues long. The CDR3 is CASSSLAGSYNEQFF. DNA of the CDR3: TGCGCCAGCAGCTCCCTAGCGGGGTCCTACAATGAGCAGTTCTTC.

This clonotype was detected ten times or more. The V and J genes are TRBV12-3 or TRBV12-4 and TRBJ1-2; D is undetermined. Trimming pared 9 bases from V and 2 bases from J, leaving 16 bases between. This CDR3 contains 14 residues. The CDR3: CASAPGPKNYGYTF. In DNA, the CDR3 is TGTGCCAGTGCCCCCGGGCCTAAAAACTATGGCTACACCTTC.